This T cell receptor beta chain was recorded in a study of blood T cells in healthy people across ages. This clonotype has more than one count but fewer than ten. For the second PCR, which ran for roughly 6 to 12 cycles, a sample-barcoded 5' primer and a J-beta primer mix were used. From the 5' RACE reads, TCRdb called clonotypes with MiXCR, one entry per CDR3 protein. The data show around 820,000 distinct CDR3 sequences, roughly 25% seen once. Germline V gives CDR1 MNHEY, CDR2 SVGAGI. V lost 8 bases, J lost 8 bases, and 15 bases lay in between. CDR3 length equals 12 residues. This sample also appeared in a second study, on T cells of mothers and their children. That paper notes: Each child contributed 3.1 million or so TCR beta CDR3 reads, while each mother contributed over 8.5 million.

The sample was blood. This receptor was identified in a boy aged 5 to 17 in good health. This rearrangement joins TRBV6-5 to TRBJ1-2; no reliable D call. CDR3 sequence: CASCARHLGYTF. DNA for the CDR3: TGTGCCAGCTGTGCCCGGCACCTAGGCTACACCTTC.